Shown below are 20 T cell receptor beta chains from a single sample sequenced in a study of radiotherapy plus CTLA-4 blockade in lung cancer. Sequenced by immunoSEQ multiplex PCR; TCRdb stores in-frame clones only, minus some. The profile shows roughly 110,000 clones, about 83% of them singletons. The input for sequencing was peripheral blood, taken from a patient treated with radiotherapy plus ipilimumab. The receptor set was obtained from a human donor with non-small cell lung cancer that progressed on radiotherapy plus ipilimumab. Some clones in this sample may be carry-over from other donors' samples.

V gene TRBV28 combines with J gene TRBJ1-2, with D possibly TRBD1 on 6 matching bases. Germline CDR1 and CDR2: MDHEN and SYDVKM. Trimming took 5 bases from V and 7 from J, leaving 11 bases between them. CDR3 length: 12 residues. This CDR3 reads CASSTQGGGYTF. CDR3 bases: TGTGCCAGCAGTACACAGGGAGGTGGCTACACCTTC.

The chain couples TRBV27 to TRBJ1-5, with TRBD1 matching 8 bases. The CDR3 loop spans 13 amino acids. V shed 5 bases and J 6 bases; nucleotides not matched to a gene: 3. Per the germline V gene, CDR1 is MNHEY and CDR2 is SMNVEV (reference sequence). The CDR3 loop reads CASSNDRGQPQHF. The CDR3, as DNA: TGTGCCAGCAGTAACGACAGGGGTCAGCCCCAGCATTTT.

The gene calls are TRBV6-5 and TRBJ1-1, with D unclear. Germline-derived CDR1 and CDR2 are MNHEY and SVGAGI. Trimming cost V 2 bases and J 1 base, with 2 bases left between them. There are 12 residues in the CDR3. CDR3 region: CASSYKNTEAFF. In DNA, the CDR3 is TGTGCCAGCAGTTACAAGAACACTGAAGCTTTCTTT.

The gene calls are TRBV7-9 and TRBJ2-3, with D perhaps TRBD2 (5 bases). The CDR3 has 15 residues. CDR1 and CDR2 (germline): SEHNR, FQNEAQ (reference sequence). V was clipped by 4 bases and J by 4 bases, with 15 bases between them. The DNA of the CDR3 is TGTGCCAGCAGCTCCCGTCTGGACGGGGCAGATACGCAGTATTTT. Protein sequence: CASSSRLDGADTQYF.

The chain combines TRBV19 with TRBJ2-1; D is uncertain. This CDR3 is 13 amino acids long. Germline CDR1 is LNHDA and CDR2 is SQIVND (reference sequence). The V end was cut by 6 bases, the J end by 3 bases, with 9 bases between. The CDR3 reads CASRRDHYNEQFF. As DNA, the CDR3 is TGTGCCAGTAGAAGGGATCACTACAATGAGCAGTTCTTC. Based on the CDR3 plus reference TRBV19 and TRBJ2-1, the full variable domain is DGGITQSPKYLFRKEGQNVTLSCEQNLNHDAMYWYRQDPGQGLRLIYYSQIVNDFQKGDIAEGYSVSREKKESFPLTVTSAQKNPTAFYLCASRRDHYNEQFFGPGTRLTVL.

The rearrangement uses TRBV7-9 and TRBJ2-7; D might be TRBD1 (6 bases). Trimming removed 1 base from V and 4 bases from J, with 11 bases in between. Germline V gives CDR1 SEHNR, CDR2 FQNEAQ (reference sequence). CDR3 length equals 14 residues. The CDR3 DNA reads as TGTGCCAGCAGCTTAGTTGGGACACAGTACGAGCAGTACTTC. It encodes CASSLVGTQYEQYF.

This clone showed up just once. Here the CDR3 reads CASSTLRGHTEAFF. The CDR3 DNA is TGTGCCAGCAGTACTCTCCGGGGGCACACTGAAGCTTTCTTT. The chain carries TRBV2 and TRBJ1-1; maybe TRBD1 (6 bases). Per the germline V gene, CDR1 is SNHLY and CDR2 is FYNNEI. V lost 5 bases, J lost 3 bases, and 13 bases lay in between. CDR3 length equals 14 residues.

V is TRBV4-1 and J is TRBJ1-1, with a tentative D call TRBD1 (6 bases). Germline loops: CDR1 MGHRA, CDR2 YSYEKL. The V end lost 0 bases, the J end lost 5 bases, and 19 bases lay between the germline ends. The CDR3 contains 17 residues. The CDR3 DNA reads TGCGCCAGCAGCCAAGAAAGGGGGAGGGGGGCGAAGACTGAAGCTTTCTTT. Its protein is CASSQERGRGAKTEAFF.

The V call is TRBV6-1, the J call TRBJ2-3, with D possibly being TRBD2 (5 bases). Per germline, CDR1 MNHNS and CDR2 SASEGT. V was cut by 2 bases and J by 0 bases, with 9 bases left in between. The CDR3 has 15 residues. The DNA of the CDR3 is TGTGCCAGCAGTGAATCGGGGAGAAGCACAGATACGCAGTATTTT. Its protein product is CASSESGRSTDTQYF.

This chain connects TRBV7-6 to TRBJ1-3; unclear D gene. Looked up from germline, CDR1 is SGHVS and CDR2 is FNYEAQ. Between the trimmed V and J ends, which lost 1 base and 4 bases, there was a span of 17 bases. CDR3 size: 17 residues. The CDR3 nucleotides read TGTGCCAGCAGCTTAGTAGCCGGGCTAAGGGAAGGAAACACCATATATTTT. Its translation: CASSLVAGLREGNTIYF.

CDR3 nucleotides: TGTGCCAGCTCTTCCAGGACAGGGTACACCGGGGAGCTGTTTTTT. The encoded protein is CASSSRTGYTGELFF. This sequence joins TRBV18 and TRBJ2-2; 8 bases align to TRBD1. Per the germline V gene, CDR1 is KGHSH and CDR2 is LQKENI. The CDR3 is 15 amino acids. V shed 6 bases, J shed 3 bases, and the junction held 6 bases outside the gene matches. Together with reference TRBV18 and TRBJ2-2, the CDR3 gives the full variable domain: NAGVMQNPRHLVRRRGQEARLRCSPMKGHSHVYWYRQLPEEGLKFMVYLQKENIIDESGMPKERFSAEFPKEGPSILRIQQVVRGDSAAYFCASSSRTGYTGELFFGEGSRLTVL.

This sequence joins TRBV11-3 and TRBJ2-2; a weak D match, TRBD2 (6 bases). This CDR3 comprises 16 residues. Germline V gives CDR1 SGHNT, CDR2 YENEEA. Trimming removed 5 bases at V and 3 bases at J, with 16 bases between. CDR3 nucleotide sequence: TGTGCCAGCAGCCCCTCCCCCGGGACTTACACCGGGGAGCTGTTTTTT. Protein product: CASSPSPGTYTGELFF.

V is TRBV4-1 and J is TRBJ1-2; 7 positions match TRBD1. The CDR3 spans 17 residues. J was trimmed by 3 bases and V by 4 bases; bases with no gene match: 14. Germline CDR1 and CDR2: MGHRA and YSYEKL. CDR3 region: CASSPQGPGGRDYGYTF. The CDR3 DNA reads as TGCGCCAGCAGCCCCCAGGGCCCAGGGGGTAGGGACTATGGCTACACCTTC.

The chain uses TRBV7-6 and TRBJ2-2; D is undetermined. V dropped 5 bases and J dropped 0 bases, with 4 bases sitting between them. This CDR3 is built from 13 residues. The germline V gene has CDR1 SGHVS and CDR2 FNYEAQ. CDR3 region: CASSHTNTGELFF. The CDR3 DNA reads TGTGCCAGCAGCCATACGAACACCGGGGAGCTGTTTTTT.

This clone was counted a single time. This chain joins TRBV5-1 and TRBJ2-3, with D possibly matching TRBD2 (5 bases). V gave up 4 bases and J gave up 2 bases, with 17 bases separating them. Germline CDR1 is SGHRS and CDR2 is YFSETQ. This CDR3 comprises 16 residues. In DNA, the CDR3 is TGCGCCAGCAGCATACTAGGATTCAGAGCCACAGATACGCAGTATTTT. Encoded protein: CASSILGFRATDTQYF.

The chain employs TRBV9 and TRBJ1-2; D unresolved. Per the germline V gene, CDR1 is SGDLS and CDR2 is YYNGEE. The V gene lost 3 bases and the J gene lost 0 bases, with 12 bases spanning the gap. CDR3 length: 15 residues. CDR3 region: CASSEGGQPNYGYTF. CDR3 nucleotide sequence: TGTGCCAGCAGCGAGGGAGGGCAACCTAACTATGGCTACACCTTC.

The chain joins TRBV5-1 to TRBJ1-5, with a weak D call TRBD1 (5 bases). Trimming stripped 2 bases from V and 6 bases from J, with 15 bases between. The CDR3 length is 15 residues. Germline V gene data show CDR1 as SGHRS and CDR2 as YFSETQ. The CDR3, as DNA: TGCGCCAGCAGCTTAATCGGGGACTCGGGTCAGCCCCAGCATTTT. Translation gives CASSLIGDSGQPQHF. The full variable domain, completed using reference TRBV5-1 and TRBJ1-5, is KAGVTQTPRYLIKTRGQQVTLSCSPISGHRSVSWYQQTPGQGLQFLFEYFSETQRNKGNFPGRFSGRQFSNSRSEMNVSTLELGDSALYLCASSLIGDSGQPQHFGDGTRLSIL.

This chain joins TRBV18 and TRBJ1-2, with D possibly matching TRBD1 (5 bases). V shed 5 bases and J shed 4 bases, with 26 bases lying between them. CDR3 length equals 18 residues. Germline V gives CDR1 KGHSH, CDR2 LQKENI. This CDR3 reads CASSFVGAHSSVIYGYTF. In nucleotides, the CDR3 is TGTGCCAGCTCATTTGTAGGGGCCCACTCTTCGGTCATCTATGGCTACACCTTC. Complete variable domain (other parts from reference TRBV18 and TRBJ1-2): NAGVMQNPRHLVRRRGQEARLRCSPMKGHSHVYWYRQLPEEGLKFMVYLQKENIIDESGMPKERFSAEFPKEGPSILRIQQVVRGDSAAYFCASSFVGAHSSVIYGYTFGSGTRLTVV.

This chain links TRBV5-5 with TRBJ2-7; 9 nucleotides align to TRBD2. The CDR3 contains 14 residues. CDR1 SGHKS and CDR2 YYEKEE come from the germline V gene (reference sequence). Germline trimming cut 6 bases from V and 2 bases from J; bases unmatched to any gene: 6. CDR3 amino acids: CASNERGAPYEQYF. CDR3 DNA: TGTGCCAGCAATGAGCGGGGGGCCCCCTACGAGCAGTACTTC.

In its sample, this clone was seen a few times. CDR3 sequence reads: CASSPLVGAVEAFF. As DNA, the CDR3 is TGTGCCAGCTCACCTTTGGTTGGGGCGGTAGAAGCTTTCTTT. The chain joins TRBV18 to TRBJ1-1; weak D call: TRBD1 (5 bases). Germline V gene data show CDR1 as KGHSH and CDR2 as LQKENI. The CDR3 loop spans 14 amino acids. V lost 3 bases and J lost 8, with 16 bases in between.